This T cell receptor (beta chain) was identified during a study of response to subunit inactivated influenza vaccine. Study-level results: The authors put forward the suggestion that each seasonal influenza vaccination may bring in only a limited number of new T cells.

TCRdb called the RT-PCR reads again in MiXCR, with one record for every CDR3 protein. Of some 500,000 distinct CDR3 sequences in the sample, 10% to 15% were seen once. J was trimmed by 1 base and V by 3 bases; bases with no gene match: 6. CDR3 length equals 15 residues. CDR1 SGHDT and CDR2 YYEEEE come from the germline V gene. A note on this clonotype: Its antigen is unidentified.

The rearrangement uses TRBV5-6 and TRBJ1-2; TRBD1 aligns across 7 bases. The origin of this receptor is a man aged 45-60 years who received an inactivated influenza vaccine. Sequencing used PBMCs from blood, obtained 40 to 50 days after vaccination. The DNA for the CDR3 is TGTGCCAGCAGCTCGGACAGGCGAAGTAACTATGGCTACACCTTC. It encodes CASSSDRRSNYGYTF.